This T cell receptor (beta chain) was sequenced for a study of T cells in Graves' hyperthyroidism and ophthalmopathy. The CDR3 consists of 15 residues. Germline CDR1 and CDR2: DFQATT and SNEGSKA (reference sequence). V dropped 0 bases and J dropped 2; count of bases not matched to a gene: 5. TCR beta CDR3 sequences were amplified from RNA transcripts. The study used the HTBI primer set for a first-round RT-PCR of the TCR CDR3. Via MiXCR, TCRdb re-called the multiplex PCR reads, giving one row per CDR3 protein. The table records approximately 400,000 distinct CDR3 sequences, around 16% of them present only once.

The clonotype originates from a woman between 18 and 30 years old with Graves' hyperthyroidism. The chain carries TRBV20-1 and TRBJ2-7, with TRBD2 matching 9 bases. Sequencing was performed on blood. The DNA for the CDR3 is TGCAGTGCTAGAGACCGACTAGCGGAGACCTACGAGCAGTACTTC. This translates into CSARDRLAETYEQYF.